This T cell receptor (beta chain) was obtained from a study of blood T cell repertoires in COVID-19. Across the whole study: T cells, B-cell-depleted T cells, or PBMCs provided the cDNA or gDNA that served as material.

Seattle patient enrollment occurred during active infection, with longitudinal follow-up thereafter. The data were produced by immunoSEQ multiplex PCR, yet TCRdb's version contains in-frame clones alone and is incomplete. The sample consists of hundreds of thousands of clones, about 87% of them appearing once. Per the germline V gene, CDR1 is LGHNT and CDR2 is FRNRAP. The CDR3 runs 13 residues. V lost 9 bases and J 4 bases, leaving 15 bases between the germline ends. The rearrangement uses TRBV12-5 and TRBJ1-1; no clear D. The sample was peripheral blood. This TCR was sampled from a woman aged 45-59 years with COVID-19, enrolled during active disease. CDR3 coding DNA: TGTGCTAGCCGCGGGGAGGGAGGCACTGAAGCTTTCTTT. Its protein product is CASRGEGGTEAFF.